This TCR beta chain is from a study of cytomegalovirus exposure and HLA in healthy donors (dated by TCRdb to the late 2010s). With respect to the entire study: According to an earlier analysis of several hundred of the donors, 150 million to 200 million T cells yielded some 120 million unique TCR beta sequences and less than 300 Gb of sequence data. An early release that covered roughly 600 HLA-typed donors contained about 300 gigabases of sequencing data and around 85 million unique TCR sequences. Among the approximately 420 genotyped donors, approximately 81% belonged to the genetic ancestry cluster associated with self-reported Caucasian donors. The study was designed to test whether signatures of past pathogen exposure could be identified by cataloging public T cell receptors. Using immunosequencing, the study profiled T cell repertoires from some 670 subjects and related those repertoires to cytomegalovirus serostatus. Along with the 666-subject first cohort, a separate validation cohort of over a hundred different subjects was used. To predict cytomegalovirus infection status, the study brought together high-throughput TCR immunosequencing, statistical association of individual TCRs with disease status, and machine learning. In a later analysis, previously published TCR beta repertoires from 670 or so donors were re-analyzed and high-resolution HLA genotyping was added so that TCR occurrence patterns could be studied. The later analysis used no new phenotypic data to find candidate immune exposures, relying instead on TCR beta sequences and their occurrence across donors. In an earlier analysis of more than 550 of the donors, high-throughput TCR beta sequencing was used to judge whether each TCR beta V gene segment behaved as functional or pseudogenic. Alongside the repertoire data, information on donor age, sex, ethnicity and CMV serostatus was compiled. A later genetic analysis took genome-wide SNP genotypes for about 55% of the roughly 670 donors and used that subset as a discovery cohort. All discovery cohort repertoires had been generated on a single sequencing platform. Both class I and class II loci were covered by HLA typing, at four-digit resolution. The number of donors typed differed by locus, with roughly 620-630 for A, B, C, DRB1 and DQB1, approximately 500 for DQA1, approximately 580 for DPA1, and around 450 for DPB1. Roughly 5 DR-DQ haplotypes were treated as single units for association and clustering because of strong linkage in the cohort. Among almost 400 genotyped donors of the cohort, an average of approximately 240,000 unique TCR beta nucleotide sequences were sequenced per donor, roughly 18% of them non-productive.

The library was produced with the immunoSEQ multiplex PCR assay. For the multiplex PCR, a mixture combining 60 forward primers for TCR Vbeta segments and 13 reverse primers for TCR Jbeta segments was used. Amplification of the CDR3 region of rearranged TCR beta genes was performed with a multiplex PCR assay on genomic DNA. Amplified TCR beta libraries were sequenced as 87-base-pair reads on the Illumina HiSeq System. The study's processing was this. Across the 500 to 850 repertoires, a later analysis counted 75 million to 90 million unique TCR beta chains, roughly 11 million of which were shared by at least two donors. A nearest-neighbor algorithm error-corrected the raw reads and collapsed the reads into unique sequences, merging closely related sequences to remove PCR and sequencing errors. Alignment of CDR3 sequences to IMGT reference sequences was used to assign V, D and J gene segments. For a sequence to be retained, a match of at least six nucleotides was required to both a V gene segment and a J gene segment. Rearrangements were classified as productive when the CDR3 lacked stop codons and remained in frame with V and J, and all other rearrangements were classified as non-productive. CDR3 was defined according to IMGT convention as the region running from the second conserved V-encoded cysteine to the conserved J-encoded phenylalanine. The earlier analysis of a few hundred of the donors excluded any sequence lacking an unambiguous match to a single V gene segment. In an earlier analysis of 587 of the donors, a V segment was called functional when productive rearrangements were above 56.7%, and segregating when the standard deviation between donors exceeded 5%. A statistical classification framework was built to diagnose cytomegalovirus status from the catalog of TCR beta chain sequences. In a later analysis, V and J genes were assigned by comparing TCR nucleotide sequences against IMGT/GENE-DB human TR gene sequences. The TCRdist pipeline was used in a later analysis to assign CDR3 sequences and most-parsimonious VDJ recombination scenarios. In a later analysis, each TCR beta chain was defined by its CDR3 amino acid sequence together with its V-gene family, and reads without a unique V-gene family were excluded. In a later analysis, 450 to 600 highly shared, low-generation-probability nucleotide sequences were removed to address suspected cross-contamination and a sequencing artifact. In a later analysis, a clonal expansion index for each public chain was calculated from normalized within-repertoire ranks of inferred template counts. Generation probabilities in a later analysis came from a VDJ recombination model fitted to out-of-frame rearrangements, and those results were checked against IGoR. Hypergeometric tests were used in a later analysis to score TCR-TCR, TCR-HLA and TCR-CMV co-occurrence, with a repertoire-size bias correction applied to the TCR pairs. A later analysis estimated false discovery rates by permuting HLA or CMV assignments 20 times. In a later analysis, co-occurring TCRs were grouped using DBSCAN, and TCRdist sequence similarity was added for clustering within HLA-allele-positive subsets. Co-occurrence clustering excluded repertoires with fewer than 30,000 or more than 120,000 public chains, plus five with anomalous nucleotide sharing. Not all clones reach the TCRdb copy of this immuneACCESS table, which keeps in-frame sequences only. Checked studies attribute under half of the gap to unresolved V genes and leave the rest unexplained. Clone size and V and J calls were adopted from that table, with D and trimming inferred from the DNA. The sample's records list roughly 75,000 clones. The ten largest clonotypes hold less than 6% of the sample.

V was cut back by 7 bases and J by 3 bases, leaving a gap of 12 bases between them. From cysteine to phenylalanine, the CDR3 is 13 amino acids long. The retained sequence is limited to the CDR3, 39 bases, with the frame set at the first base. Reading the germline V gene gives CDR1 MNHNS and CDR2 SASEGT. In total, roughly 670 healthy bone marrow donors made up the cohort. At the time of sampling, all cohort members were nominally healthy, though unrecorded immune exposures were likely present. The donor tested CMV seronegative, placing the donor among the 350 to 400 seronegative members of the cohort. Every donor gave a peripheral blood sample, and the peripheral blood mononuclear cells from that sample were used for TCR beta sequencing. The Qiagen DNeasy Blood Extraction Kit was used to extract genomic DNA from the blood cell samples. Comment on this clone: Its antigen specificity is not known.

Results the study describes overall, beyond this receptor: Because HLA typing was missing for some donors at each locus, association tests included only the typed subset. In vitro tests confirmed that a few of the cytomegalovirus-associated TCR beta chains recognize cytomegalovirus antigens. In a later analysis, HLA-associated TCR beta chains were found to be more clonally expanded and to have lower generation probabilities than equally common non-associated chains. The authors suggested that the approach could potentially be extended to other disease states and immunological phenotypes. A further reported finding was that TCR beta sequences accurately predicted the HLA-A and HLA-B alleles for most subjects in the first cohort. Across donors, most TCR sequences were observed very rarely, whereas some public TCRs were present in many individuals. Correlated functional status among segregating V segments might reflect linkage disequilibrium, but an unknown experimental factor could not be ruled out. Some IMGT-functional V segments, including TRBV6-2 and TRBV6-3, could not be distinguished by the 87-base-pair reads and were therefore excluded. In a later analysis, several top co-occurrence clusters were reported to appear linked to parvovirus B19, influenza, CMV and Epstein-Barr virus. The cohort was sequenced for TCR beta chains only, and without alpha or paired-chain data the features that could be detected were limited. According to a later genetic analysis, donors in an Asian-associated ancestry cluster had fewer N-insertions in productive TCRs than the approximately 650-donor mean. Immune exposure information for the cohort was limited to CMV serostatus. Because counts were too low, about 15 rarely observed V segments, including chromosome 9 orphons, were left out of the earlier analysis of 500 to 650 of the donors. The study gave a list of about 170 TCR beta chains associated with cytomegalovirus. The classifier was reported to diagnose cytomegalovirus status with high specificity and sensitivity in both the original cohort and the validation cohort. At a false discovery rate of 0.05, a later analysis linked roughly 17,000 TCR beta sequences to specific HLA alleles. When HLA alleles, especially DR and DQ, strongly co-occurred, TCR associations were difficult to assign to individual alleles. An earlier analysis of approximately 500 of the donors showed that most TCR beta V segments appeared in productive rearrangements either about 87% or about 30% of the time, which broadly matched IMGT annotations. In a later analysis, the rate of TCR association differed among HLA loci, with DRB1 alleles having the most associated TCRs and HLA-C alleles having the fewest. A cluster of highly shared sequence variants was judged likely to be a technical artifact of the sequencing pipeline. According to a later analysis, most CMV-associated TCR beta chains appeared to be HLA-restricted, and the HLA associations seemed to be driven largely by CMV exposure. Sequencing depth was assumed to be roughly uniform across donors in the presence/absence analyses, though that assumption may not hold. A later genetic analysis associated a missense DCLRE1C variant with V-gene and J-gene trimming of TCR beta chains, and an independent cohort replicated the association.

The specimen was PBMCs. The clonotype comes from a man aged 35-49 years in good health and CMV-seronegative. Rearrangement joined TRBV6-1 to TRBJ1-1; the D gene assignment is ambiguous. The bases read TGTGCCAGCAAAGACGGGAGGGACACTGAAGCTTTCTTT. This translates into CASKDGRDTEAFF.